This T cell receptor beta chain was profiled in a study of monozygotic twins with inflammatory bowel disease. Comments on this clonotype: Its cognate antigen is unknown.

CDR3 length: 13 amino acids. Per germline, CDR1 SSHAT and CDR2 FNYEAQ (reference sequence). TCR libraries were prepared from around 3.5 ug total RNA each. Using the 5' RACE reads, TCRdb records one entry per CDR3 protein without DNA. The sample totals about 210,000 distinct CDR3 sequences; its top ten clones hold 6% to 9%. Findings and caveats of the study: IBD patients, compared with healthy twins, shared fewer clonotypes with others (especially with disease activity). Support for any single strong IBD-associated signal or clonotype was not found. There was no way to distinguish the different T cell subtypes.

The source material was blood. This chain connects TRBV7-7 to TRBJ2-3. The sequence was collected from a human donor with ulcerative colitis or Crohn's disease, or a healthy co-twin of an affected twin (not recorded which). The CDR3 is CASSPTRLDTQYF. Using reference TRBV7-7 and TRBJ2-3 for the parts outside the CDR3, the full variable domain is GAGVSQSPRYKVTKRGQDVTLRCDPISSHATLYWYQQALGQGPEFLTYFNYEAQPDKSGLPSDRFSAERPEGSISTLTIQRTEQRDSAMYRCASSPTRLDTQYFGPGTRLTVL.